These 10 T cell receptor beta chains came from one sample sequenced in a study of blood T cell repertoires in COVID-19. Libraries were prepared by immunoSEQ multiplex PCR; TCRdb keeps only in-frame clonotypes and omits some of them. The data contain approximately 70,000 clones, 75% to 90% of them singletons. The sequenced material came from peripheral blood. Receptor source: a man in his 70s who had recovered from COVID-19.

Details on this clone: Distinct nucleotide sequences in the sample also encode this CDR3. V and J are TRBV4-3 and TRBJ2-1, with 10 positions matching TRBD2. The CDR3 totals 19 residues. J gave up 0 bases and V 0 bases, and 8 bases lay outside the gene matches. Germline-derived CDR1 and CDR2 are LGHNA and YSLEER. CDR3 in DNA: TGCGCCAGCAGCCAAGATCTAGCGGGGGTGCGGAGCTCCTACAATGAGCAGTTCTTC. Amino acid sequence: CASSQDLAGVRSSYNEQFF.

V and J are TRBV18 and TRBJ1-1, with TRBD1 matching over 10 bases. Germline values: CDR1 KGHSH, CDR2 LQKENI. J gave up 7 bases and V 3 bases, and 2 bases lay outside the gene matches. The CDR3 is 13 residues long. The chain's CDR3 is CASSPGTGVEAFF. The CDR3 DNA reads TGTGCCAGCTCACCGGGGACAGGGGTTGAAGCTTTCTTT. Together with reference TRBV18 and TRBJ1-1, the CDR3 gives the full variable domain: NAGVMQNPRHLVRRRGQEARLRCSPMKGHSHVYWYRQLPEEGLKFMVYLQKENIIDESGMPKERFSAEFPKEGPSILRIQQVVRGDSAAYFCASSPGTGVEAFFGQGTRLTVV.

This CDR3 reads CASSSDWTGELFF. Here the CDR3 DNA reads TGTGCCAGTAGTTCCGATTGGACAGGGGAGCTGTTTTTT. This chain connects TRBV19 to TRBJ2-2, with D possibly matching TRBD1 (5 bases). This CDR3 is 13 amino acids long. Germline loops: CDR1 LNHDA, CDR2 SQIVND (reference sequence). V lost 5 bases, J lost 8 bases, and 12 bases lay in between.

The chain links TRBV28 to TRBJ1-2; 7 nucleotides line up with TRBD1. The V gene end was trimmed by 3 bases and the J gene end by 0 bases; junction bases not matched to a gene: 4. CDR1 and CDR2 from the germline V gene are MDHEN and SYDVKM. The CDR3 loop spans 15 amino acids. The CDR3 DNA follows: TGTGCCAGCAGTTTGGGCCAGGGGGCTAACTATGGCTACACCTTC. Translating gives CASSLGQGANYGYTF.

The chain joins TRBV15 to TRBJ1-1, with D hard to call. Trimming left V 3 bases short and J 6 bases short, with 17 bases between. This CDR3 has 15 residues. CDR1 and CDR2 from the germline V gene are LNHNV and YYDKDF (reference sequence). CDR3: CATSRPSSGRAEAFF. In nucleotides, the CDR3 is TGTGCCACCAGCAGGCCTAGTTCGGGTCGCGCTGAAGCTTTCTTT.

The rearrangement joins TRBV28 to TRBJ1-4; D possibly corresponds to TRBD1 (6 bases). The germline V gene has CDR1 MDHEN and CDR2 SYDVKM. The CDR3 contains 14 residues. V lost 8 bases and J 5 bases, leaving 15 bases between the germline ends. CDR3 in DNA: TGTGCCAGCGCTCCCTCGGGGGGCAATGAAAAACTGTTTTTT. Amino acids: CASAPSGGNEKLFF.

The CDR3 here is CASRQGAVWSTDTQYF. In nucleotides, the CDR3 is TGCGCCAGCAGACAGGGGGCCGTATGGAGCACAGATACGCAGTATTTT. V gene TRBV5-1 combines with J gene TRBJ2-3; 9 nucleotides line up with TRBD1. Germline V gives CDR1 SGHRS, CDR2 YFSETQ. The CDR3 loop spans 16 amino acids. Trimming removed 5 bases from V and 0 bases from J; junction bases left unmatched: 7.

In this sample, this clone turned up once. The chain has TRBV18 and TRBJ2-5; the D is unclear. Germline values: CDR1 KGHSH, CDR2 LQKENI. V lost 0 bases and J 1 base, leaving 6 bases between the germline ends. The CDR3 extends over 14 amino acids. CDR3 protein: CASSPPAVQETQYF. CDR3 DNA sequence: TGTGCCAGCTCACCACCGGCAGTCCAAGAGACCCAGTACTTC.

This chain joins TRBV5-5 and TRBJ2-3; a weak D match, TRBD2 (5 bases). V shed 1 base and J shed 0 bases, with 12 bases lying between them. The CDR3 is made up of 16 amino acids. Germline CDR1 and CDR2: SGHKS and YYEKEE (reference sequence). CDR3 sequence (DNA): TGTGCCAGCAGCTTGTTAGCGAGCGGAAGCACAGATACGCAGTATTTT. Encoded protein: CASSLLASGSTDTQYF.

The sample holds one count of this clone. V gene TRBV11-3 combines with J gene TRBJ1-2; D is uncertain. The CDR3 is made up of 14 amino acids. V was shortened by 6 bases and J by 6 bases, with 17 bases between the two germline ends. The germline V gene encodes CDR1 SGHNT and CDR2 YENEEA. The CDR3, as DNA: TGTGCCAGCAGTCCGGGATTCGAAGATGATGGCTACACCTTC. Translation: CASSPGFEDDGYTF.